The subject of this entry is one TCR beta chain. Its antigen specificity is not known. No qualities accompany the bases; no much larger clone lies one base away. The CDR3 regions of human TCRbeta chains were subjected to immunosequencing. The authors' pipeline ran thus. TCRs in the repertoires were matched against a reference library of SARS-CoV-2-specific TCRs that had been generated with the MIRA antigen-specificity platform. Breadth was defined as the fraction of unique TCRs that were SARS-CoV-2-associated, and depth was defined as the fraction of total T cells that were SARS-CoV-2-associated. Using the MIRA data, each spike-specific TCR was mapped to the spike region that the TCR reacts to and placed in a CD4 or CD8 class. Log10-transformed breadth and depth values were compared by one-way ANOVA with Sidak's multiple comparisons tests. The immuneACCESS repertoire file appears here via TCRdb, limited to in-frame rearrangements. These files lack a portion of the clones; in checked studies, under half of the deficit traces to unresolved V genes, and the cause of the others is not known. V and J calls and clone size are as listed in that table; D and trimming were resolved from the DNA. The sample table lists 150,000 to 200,000 clones, approximately 87% of them with a count of one. About 2.5% of the sample is taken by the ten largest.

This sample is part of a study of T cell responses to AZD1222 COVID-19 vaccine (dated by TCRdb to the early 2020s). Background for the entire study: TCR sequencing covered more than 230 trial participants: about 210 given two doses of AZD1222 and 26 given two doses of MenACWY control vaccine. Enrollment into the trials was organized by age into subgroups of 18-55, 56-69 and 70-plus years, and those subgroups contained approximately 150, 30 and 60 TCR-sequenced participants, respectively. Study-wide findings and limitations: Only five to seven AZD1222 recipients were SARS-CoV-2 seropositive at baseline, limiting conclusions about previously exposed vaccinees. Because no day 14 peak-response samples were available, the repertoires could be characterized only after the peak T cell response. Epitopes outside the regions mutated in the B.1.351 and B.1.1.7 variants were reportedly recognized by nearly half of the unique spike-specific TCRs. The 56-69-year group was small, and its depth increase did not reach significance, likely because of low power. The vaccine-associated CD4 TCRs covered the entire spike protein, and the dominant responses fell in regions 160-218 and 743-854. Participants were mostly white British and included more females than males, and it was suggested by the authors that clonal diversity may have been underestimated. After two AZD1222 doses, both the breadth and the depth of spike-specific TCRs were significantly higher than at day 0 and than in MenACWY recipients.

In light of the paper, this sample's time point label describes: baseline before first vaccination. The treatment or condition label for this specimen denotes: meningococcal conjugate vaccine given as trial control. Vaccinee samples were obtained from the UK trials COV001 and COV002, which included a single-blind randomized controlled phase 2/3 trial of AZD1222 (ChAdOx1 nCoV-19) in healthy adults. For TCRbeta chain sequencing, PBMC samples were collected from trial participants at day 0 and at day 28 after the second dose. The sample was peripheral blood, taken on day 0 of MenACWY control vaccination. This TCR derives from an adult in good health.

At the DNA level, the sequence is TGTGCCACCAGTGATAGCGGGAGAGGGGTCGGCACAGATACGCAGTATTTT. Translated, this is CATSDSGRGVGTDTQYF. The sequence links TRBV24-1 to TRBJ2-3, with 8 junctional bases fitting TRBD2. From a lookup of the germline V gene, CDR1 and CDR2 are KGHDR and SFDVKD. The CDR3 spans 17 residues, from the cysteine through the phenylalanine. CDR3 DNA only is kept here, 51 bases in frame from base 1. Clipping removes 3 bases from V and 1 base from J, with 8 as the unmatched junction base count.